This TCR beta chain is drawn from a study of shared clonotypes between healthy human individuals. Using immunoSEQ multiplex PCR, the repertoire was profiled, and TCRdb retains in-frame clones only, with some absent. The sample holds approximately 2.4 million clones, roughly 95% seen once. The length of the CDR3 is 16 residues. The germline CDR1 and CDR2 sequences are SGHAT and FQNNGV. Trimming shortened V by 0 bases and J by 0 bases, and 6 bases separated the two germline ends. Both subsets, CD45RA+ naive and CD45RA-negative memory, were split from the CD4+ cells. What was sequenced was naive CD4+ T cells sorted from blood. The subset was: CD45RA+ positively selected. The chain uses TRBV11-2 and TRBJ1-6; D call uncertain. The sequence came from a man aged 18 to 35 in good health. The DNA for the CDR3 is TGTGCCAGCAGCTTAGATCTGAGCTCCTATAATTCACCCCTCCACTTT. Its translation is CASSLDLSSYNSPLHF.